These 19 T cell receptor beta chains share one sample of origin, sequenced in a study of beta chain features in type 1 diabetes. Expressed TCRB transcripts were sequenced, since all the RNA that had been isolated was reverse transcribed. Here immunoSEQ multiplex PCR was the method, and the copy in TCRdb shows in-frame clones only, minus some. The table shows 250,000 to 350,000 clones, with around 15% occurring only once. Material for sequencing was central memory CD4+ T cells from blood. Receptors originate from a man aged 25-40 years in good health.

The rearrangement uses TRBV7-2 and TRBJ2-3; 7 nucleotides match TRBD1. The CDR3 consists of 13 residues. CDR1 and CDR2 (germline): SGHTA, FQGNSA. V gave up 6 bases and J gave up 3 bases; unmatched junction bases: 3. The CDR3 here is CASSHRGTDTQYF. The CDR3 region has the DNA TGTGCCAGCAGTCACAGGGGAACAGATACGCAGTATTTT.

This clone was seen a handful of times. J is TRBJ1-1 and V is TRBV5-1, with 7 bases identical to TRBD1. The germline V gene has CDR1 SGHRS and CDR2 YFSETQ. With 0 bases clipped from V and 0 bases from J, the junction kept 8 bases outside the gene matches. This CDR3 has 17 amino acids. The CDR3 nucleotides read TGCGCCAGCAGCTTGGACCCAGCGGGGACAGTGAACACTGAAGCTTTCTTT. This sequence encodes CASSLDPAGTVNTEAFF.

V usage is TRBV15 and J usage is TRBJ2-4; D not certain. There are 13 residues in the CDR3. V was trimmed by 1 base and J by 8 bases, leaving 9 bases between them. The germline gives CDR1 LNHNV, CDR2 YYDKDF (reference sequence). CDR3 amino acids: CATSRAKLDIQYF. CDR3 sequence (DNA): TGTGCCACCAGCAGAGCTAAACTTGACATTCAGTACTTC. Full variable domain (rest looked up from reference TRBV15 and TRBJ2-4): DAMVIQNPRYQVTQFGKPVTLSCSQTLNHNVMYWYQQKSSQAPKLLFHYYDKDFNNEADTPDNFQSRRPNTSFCFLDIRSPGLGDTAMYLCATSRAKLDIQYFGAGTRLSVL.

This clone appeared a few times. The rearrangement joins TRBV5-1 to TRBJ1-1; D is unresolved. CDR1 and CDR2 from the germline V gene are SGHRS and YFSETQ. V lost 1 base to trimming and J lost 7 bases, with 11 bases between them. The CDR3 is made up of 13 amino acids. CDR3 in DNA: TGCGCCAGCAGCTTGTTTGAAGGCGGTGAAGCTTTCTTT. Its translation: CASSLFEGGEAFF.

This clone was detected a few times. The chain employs TRBV6-6 and TRBJ2-6; D might be TRBD1 (5 bases). The germline CDR1 and CDR2 sequences are MNHNY and SVGAGI (reference sequence). This CDR3 is built from 15 residues. Trimming stripped 5 bases from V and 4 bases from J, with 12 bases between. The CDR3 region is CASSVQGSGANVLTF. The CDR3 nucleotides read TGTGCCAGCAGTGTCCAGGGATCCGGGGCCAACGTCCTGACTTTC.

This clone occurred a few times. The chain joins TRBV11-2 to TRBJ2-1; D is ambiguous. This CDR3 comprises 13 residues. Trimming removed 6 bases from V and 7 bases from J, with 13 bases in between. The germline V gene encodes CDR1 SGHAT and CDR2 FQNNGV. CDR3 sequence (DNA): TGTGCCAGCAGTTACTGGGCAGAAAATGAGCAGTTCTTC. Translation: CASSYWAENEQFF.

V usage is TRBV2 and J usage is TRBJ1-4; TRBD1 aligns across 8 bases. This CDR3 has 15 amino acids. CDR1 and CDR2 (germline): SNHLY, FYNNEI. The V gene end was trimmed by 3 bases and the J gene end by 4 bases; junction bases not matched to a gene: 4. The CDR3 DNA follows: TGTGCCAGCAGTGACTCGGGACAGGATAATGAAAAACTGTTTTTT. It translates to CASSDSGQDNEKLFF. Complete variable domain (other parts from reference TRBV2 and TRBJ1-4): EPEVTQTPSHQVTQMGQEVILRCVPISNHLYFYWYRQILGQKVEFLVSFYNNEISEKSEIFDDQFSVERPDGSNFTLKIRSTKLEDSAMYFCASSDSGQDNEKLFFGSGTQLSVL.

The chain carries TRBV5-1 and TRBJ2-3; a weak D match, TRBD2 (6 bases). Germline V CDR1 and CDR2: SGHRS, YFSETQ. The germline V and J ends were trimmed by 4 bases and 1 base, with 13 bases remaining between them. This CDR3 is 15 amino acids long. The CDR3 reads CASSPGGQGTDTQYF. The CDR3 DNA follows: TGCGCCAGCAGCCCTGGAGGGCAGGGCACAGATACGCAGTATTTT.

This chain connects TRBV6-1 to TRBJ2-7; 9 bases line up with TRBD1. Germline V gene lookup returns CDR1 MNHNS and CDR2 SASEGT. The V segment lost 8 bases and the J segment 5 bases; nucleotides outside the gene matches: 4. The length of the CDR3 is 12 residues. The CDR3 sequence: CASGQGRNEQYV. The DNA for the CDR3 is TGTGCCAGCGGACAGGGGCGGAACGAGCAGTACGTC.

This clone was detected only a few times. The chain employs TRBV4-3 and TRBJ2-4; D not certain. The V end was cut by 0 bases, the J end by 10 bases, with 4 bases between. The CDR3 loop spans 11 amino acids. Germline assignment: CDR1 LGHNA and CDR2 YSLEER. For the CDR3, the DNA is TGCGCCAGCAGCCAAGAACGGATTCAGTACTTC. Its protein is CASSQERIQYF.

This clone was found a few times. The chain employs TRBV7-3 and TRBJ2-3; 9 positions match TRBD1. Looked up from germline, CDR1 is SGHTA and CDR2 is FQGTGA. The CDR3 runs 15 residues. After removal of 4 bases from V and 7 bases from J, the junction contained 9 bases not matched to a gene. The CDR3 protein is CASSSPGTGLNTQYF. In DNA, the CDR3 is TGTGCCAGCAGCTCCCCCGGGACAGGGTTAAATACGCAGTATTTT.

This clone was seen at least ten times. The J gene is TRBJ2-5, the V gene TRBV7-9; weak D call: TRBD2 (6 bases). The V end lost 2 bases, the J end lost 5 bases, and 18 bases lay between the germline ends. This CDR3 has 16 amino acids. Germline values: CDR1 SEHNR, CDR2 FQNEAQ (reference sequence). The CDR3 DNA is TGTGCCAGCAGCTTATTGGGAACGGGGGTTATCGAGACCCAGTACTTC. This gives the protein CASSLLGTGVIETQYF.

This clone was observed a handful of times. The chain has TRBV4-3 and TRBJ2-3; 12 positions match TRBD2. CDR3 length: 15 residues. J was trimmed by 7 bases and V by 4 bases; bases with no gene match: 6. Germline V CDR1 and CDR2: LGHNA, YSLEER. The CDR3 DNA reads as TGCGCCAGCAGCCTCAGGACTAGCGGGACGAATACGCAGTATTTT. It translates to CASSLRTSGTNTQYF.

In this sample, this clone turned up a few times. The chain is built from TRBV5-4 and TRBJ2-7, with a weak D call TRBD1 (7 bases). The CDR3 spans 16 residues. Trimming took 0 bases from V and 2 from J, leaving 15 bases between them. Per the germline V gene, CDR1 is SGHNT and CDR2 is YYREEE (reference sequence). The CDR3 DNA reads TGTGCCAGCAGCTTGGGAGCCCAGGGGGGAACCTACGAGCAGTACTTC. Protein sequence: CASSLGAQGGTYEQYF. Together with reference TRBV5-4 and TRBJ2-7, the CDR3 gives the full variable domain: ETGVTQSPTHLIKTRGQQVTLRCSSQSGHNTVSWYQQALGQGPQFIFQYYREEENGRGNFPPRFSGLQFPNYSSELNVNALELDDSALYLCASSLGAQGGTYEQYFGPGTRLTVT.

The J gene is TRBJ1-1, the V gene TRBV18, with TRBD1 matching 9 bases. CDR3 length equals 13 residues. Germline CDR1 and CDR2: KGHSH and LQKENI. J was trimmed by 8 bases and V by 6 bases; bases with no gene match: 7. The CDR3 here is CASSPGQGLEAFF. The CDR3 DNA follows: TGTGCCAGCTCCCCGGGACAGGGTCTAGAAGCTTTCTTT.

This clone came up a few times. The genes are TRBV7-9 and TRBJ1-3; D gene unclear. Germline lookup yields CDR1 SEHNR and CDR2 FQNEAQ (reference sequence). V dropped 5 bases and J dropped 0 bases, with 11 bases sitting between them. The CDR3 sequence is 15 residues long. CDR3: CASSLYTSSGNTIYF. The CDR3 nucleotides are TGTGCCAGCAGCCTTTACACCAGCTCTGGAAACACCATATATTTT.

This clone was recorded a few times. The chain links TRBV5-1 to TRBJ1-1, with D tentatively TRBD1 (5 bases). Germline V gives CDR1 SGHRS, CDR2 YFSETQ. V lost 7 bases to trimming and J lost 3 bases, with 22 bases between them. This CDR3 has 16 residues. The CDR3: CASFKTPGGSYTEAFF. The CDR3 DNA reads as TGCGCCAGCTTCAAAACCCCGGGGGGGAGTTACACTGAAGCTTTCTTT.

This clone turned up a few times. J is TRBJ1-5 and V is TRBV4-2; D is perhaps TRBD1 (5 bases). The V end lost 8 bases, the J end lost 0 bases, and 14 bases lay between the germline ends. The CDR3 totals 15 residues. Germline V lookup: CDR1 LGHNA, CDR2 YNFKEQ. DNA for the CDR3: TGTGCCAGCCGCCGGGACCAAGATAGCAATCAGCCCCAGCATTTT. This translates into CASRRDQDSNQPQHF.

The V gene is TRBV9, the J gene TRBJ2-3; D perhaps matches TRBD2 (6 bases). The CDR3 consists of 14 residues. CDR1 is SGDLS, CDR2 YYNGEE, per germline. V was cut by 6 bases and J by 2 bases, with 13 bases left in between. The CDR3 coding sequence is TGTGCCAGCACCGAAGGAGGGTTCACAGATACGCAGTATTTT. This sequence encodes CASTEGGFTDTQYF. The whole variable domain, filled in from reference TRBV9 and TRBJ2-3, reads DSGVTQTPKHLITATGQRVTLRCSPRSGDLSVYWYQQSLDQGLQFLIQYYNGEERAKGNILERFSAQQFPDLHSELNLSSLELGDSALYFCASTEGGFTDTQYFGPGTRLTVL.